These 27 T cell receptor beta chains share one sample of origin, sequenced in a study of blood T cell repertoires in COVID-19. Only in-frame clones appear in the TCRdb table, and some are missing; sequencing was by immunoSEQ multiplex PCR. The data hold roughly 150,000 clones, with 90% observed a single time. The sample comprised peripheral blood. The receptors derive from a man aged 55 to 70 with active or convalescent COVID-19.

The chain is built from TRBV13 and TRBJ2-5, with 8 nucleotides matching TRBD2. Per germline, CDR1 PRHDT and CDR2 FYEKMQ (reference sequence). V gave up 1 base and J gave up 5 bases; unmatched junction bases: 9. This CDR3 spans 16 amino acids. CDR3 in DNA: TGTGCCAGCAGCTTAGCACGGGGGGGCCTTCGGGAGACCCAGTACTTC. It yields the protein CASSLARGGLRETQYF.

The V call is TRBV20-1, the J call TRBJ1-5, with D unclear. CDR3 length: 12 residues. V was trimmed by 3 bases and J by 0 bases, leaving 3 bases between them. In germline, CDR1 is DFQATT, CDR2 SNEGSKA (reference sequence). Written as DNA, the CDR3 is TGCAGTGCTAGTTATAGCAATCAGCCCCAGCATTTT. It encodes CSASYSNQPQHF.

The chain carries TRBV6-5 and TRBJ2-1, with 9 bases matching TRBD1. The CDR3 totals 16 residues. After removal of 3 bases from V and 6 bases from J, the junction contained 9 bases not matched to a gene. In germline, CDR1 is MNHEY, CDR2 SVGAGI. DNA for the CDR3: TGTGCCAGCAGTTATTCACTGAACAGGGGGCCCAATGAGCAGTTCTTC. This translates into CASSYSLNRGPNEQFF.

The rearrangement joins TRBV5-1 to TRBJ2-7; 15 bases agree with TRBD2. J was trimmed by 3 bases and V by 1 base; bases with no gene match: 5. The CDR3 is 17 residues long. CDR1 is SGHRS, CDR2 YFSETQ, per germline. CDR3 sequence: CASSLRGLAGGFYEQYF. The DNA of the CDR3 is TGCGCCAGCAGCTTGAGGGGACTAGCGGGGGGTTTCTACGAGCAGTACTTC. Variable domain in full (rest from reference TRBV5-1 and TRBJ2-7): KAGVTQTPRYLIKTRGQQVTLSCSPISGHRSVSWYQQTPGQGLQFLFEYFSETQRNKGNFPGRFSGRQFSNSRSEMNVSTLELGDSALYLCASSLRGLAGGFYEQYFGPGTRLTVT.

V and J are TRBV3-1 (or the pseudogene TRBV3-2) and TRBJ2-6, with D maybe TRBD1 (5 bases). Germline-derived CDR1 and CDR2 are LGHDT and YNNKEL (reference sequence). Trimming took 1 base from V and 14 from J, leaving 21 bases between them. CDR3 length: 16 residues. CDR3 sequence reads: CASSQVGQWQGFILTF. DNA of the CDR3: TGTGCCAGCAGCCAAGTAGGTCAGTGGCAGGGTTTCATCCTGACTTTC.

A few counts support this clone. The rearrangement links TRBV18 to TRBJ1-5; 9 bases fit TRBD1. V was pared by 3 bases and J by 5 bases, with 11 bases of the junction left unmatched. The CDR3 contains 17 residues. Germline loops: CDR1 KGHSH, CDR2 LQKENI. Here the CDR3 DNA reads TGTGCCAGCTCACCGGGGACAGGGAGGTTCTTGGATCAGCCCCAGCATTTT. It encodes CASSPGTGRFLDQPQHF.

The count of this clone is one. The V and J genes are TRBV5-4 and TRBJ2-1; weak D call: TRBD2 (7 bases). V shed 0 bases and J shed 4 bases, with 11 bases lying between them. The CDR3 consists of 15 residues. CDR1 is SGHNT and CDR2 is YYREEE in the germline V gene (reference sequence). Written as DNA, the CDR3 is TGTGCCAGCAGCTTGGAGGGGGGGCCATACAATGAGCAGTTCTTC. This sequence encodes CASSLEGGPYNEQFF.

The V gene is TRBV5-1, the J gene TRBJ2-3, with TRBD1 matching 12 bases. V lost 4 bases, J lost 5 bases, and 8 bases stayed unmatched. This CDR3 region has 16 residues. Germline assignment: CDR1 SGHRS and CDR2 YFSETQ. The CDR3 DNA sequence: TGCGCCAGCAGCCTAACGGGACAGGGGGCGGAAGATACGCAGTATTTT. As protein: CASSLTGQGAEDTQYF.

V and J are TRBV6-5 and TRBJ1-6, with TRBD1 identical over 8 bases. J gave up 11 bases and V 6 bases, and 6 bases lay outside the gene matches. Germline CDR1 and CDR2: MNHEY and SVGAGI. The CDR3 extends over 13 amino acids. CDR3 sequence (DNA): TGTGCCAGCAGCCAACAGGGGGTGCCACCCCTCCACTTT. This codes for CASSQQGVPPLHF.

The chain links TRBV25-1 to TRBJ1-4; TRBD1 is a possible D gene (6 bases). Trimming removed 3 bases from V and 11 bases from J, with 16 bases in between. CDR3 length equals 14 residues. Germline CDR1 reads MGHDK; CDR2 reads SYGVNS. CDR3 nucleotide sequence: TGTGCCAGCAGTGATCCCCAGGGGAGCAGGAAACTGTTTTTT. As protein: CASSDPQGSRKLFF.

V usage is TRBV7-9 and J usage is TRBJ1-1; maybe TRBD1 (6 bases). This CDR3 contains 15 residues. The V end lost 3 bases, the J end lost 2 bases, and 13 bases lay between the germline ends. Germline CDR1 SEHNR, CDR2 FQNEAQ (reference sequence). CDR3 nucleotide sequence: TGTGCCAGCAGCTTCCCGGGACAAAAAAACACTGAAGCTTTCTTT. It encodes CASSFPGQKNTEAFF.

The chain is built from TRBV6-5 and TRBJ1-5, with a weak D call TRBD1 (5 bases). The germline V and J ends were trimmed by 5 bases and 3 bases, with 11 bases remaining between them. Germline V gives CDR1 MNHEY, CDR2 SVGAGI. The CDR3 sequence is 14 residues long. CDR3 nucleotide sequence: TGTGCCAGCAGTCAGGACACCTACAATCAGCCCCAGCATTTT. This sequence encodes CASSQDTYNQPQHF.

The genes are TRBV5-1 and TRBJ1-2; D might be TRBD1 (5 bases). Germline V gene lookup returns CDR1 SGHRS and CDR2 YFSETQ. The germline V and J ends were trimmed by 5 bases and 3 bases, with 8 bases remaining between them. The CDR3 is made up of 12 amino acids. The CDR3 DNA is TGCGCCAGCAGAGGAGGGGACTATGGCTACACCTTC. Residues: CASRGGDYGYTF.

The chain combines TRBV28 with TRBJ1-6; 7 bases align to TRBD1. The CDR3 is 15 residues long. Per the germline V gene, CDR1 is MDHEN and CDR2 is SYDVKM. V gave up 7 bases and J gave up 10 bases; unmatched junction bases: 13. This chain's CDR3 is CASMLGTANRSPLHF. CDR3 coding DNA: TGTGCCAGCATGTTAGGGACAGCCAATAGGTCACCCCTCCACTTT.

V usage is TRBV5-5 and J usage is TRBJ2-5, with TRBD1 identical over 8 bases. J lost 5 bases, V lost 4 bases, and 7 bases had no gene match. Germline CDR1 is SGHKS and CDR2 is YYEKEE (reference sequence). The CDR3 consists of 14 residues. CDR3 coding DNA: TGTGCCAGCAGCGGTACACAGGGGGTTGAGACCCAGTACTTC. This sequence encodes CASSGTQGVETQYF.

The rearrangement joins TRBV2 to TRBJ1-5, with 7 nucleotides matching TRBD1. Germline CDR1 SNHLY, CDR2 FYNNEI. The V gene end was trimmed by 1 base and the J gene end by 5 bases; junction bases not matched to a gene: 5. The CDR3 extends over 15 amino acids. Here the CDR3 reads CASSEEGAGDQPQHF. The DNA of the CDR3 is TGTGCCAGCAGTGAAGAGGGGGCTGGTGATCAGCCCCAGCATTTT.

V is TRBV5-6 and J is TRBJ1-2; 8 bases match TRBD1. CDR1 is SGHDT, CDR2 YYEEEE, per germline. CDR3 length: 14 amino acids. V was clipped by 0 bases and J by 6 bases; unmatched bases: 4. The CDR3 nucleotides read TGTGCCAGCAGCTTGGCAGGGGGCTCAAATGGCTACACCTTC. As protein: CASSLAGGSNGYTF.

CDR3 region: CASSLQGNPQHF. The DNA for the CDR3 is TGTGCCAGCAGTCTTCAGGGTAATCCCCAGCATTTT. The chain has TRBV28 and TRBJ1-5; D might be TRBD1 (5 bases). Germline values: CDR1 MDHEN, CDR2 SYDVKM. The CDR3 totals 12 residues. The V end was cut by 5 bases, the J end by 10 bases, with 12 bases between.

The V call is TRBV12-3 or TRBV12-4, the J call TRBJ2-7; 7 bases are a match to TRBD2. The V and J ends lost 3 bases and 6 bases, in that order; junction bases with no gene match: 5. This CDR3 comprises 13 residues. CDR3 bases: TGTGCCAGCAGTTTGGGGGGGACCGGCGAGCAGTACTTC. This encodes CASSLGGTGEQYF.

V usage is TRBV2 and J usage is TRBJ1-4, with D maybe TRBD1 (5 bases). The CDR3 spans 15 residues. V was trimmed by 6 bases and J by 2 bases, leaving 13 bases between them. In germline, CDR1 is SNHLY, CDR2 FYNNEI. The CDR3 sequence: CASSAQGGTNEKLFF. For the CDR3, the DNA is TGTGCCAGCAGCGCGCAGGGTGGTACTAATGAAAAACTGTTTTTT.

The rearrangement links TRBV27 to TRBJ1-6; possibly TRBD1 for D (5 bases). Trimming stripped 4 bases from V and 7 bases from J, with 17 bases between. The germline gives CDR1 MNHEY, CDR2 SMNVEV (reference sequence). This CDR3 contains 16 residues. The CDR3 loop reads CASSSRTWGENSPLHF. Written as DNA, the CDR3 is TGTGCCAGCAGTTCCCGTACATGGGGCGAGAATTCACCCCTCCACTTT.

The V gene is TRBV6-5, the J gene TRBJ2-5; D is possibly TRBD1 (5 bases). The CDR3 runs 13 residues. V was shortened by 5 bases and J by 0 bases, with 7 bases between the two germline ends. In germline, CDR1 is MNHEY, CDR2 SVGAGI. This CDR3 is CASSQQDQETQYF. In nucleotides, the CDR3 is TGTGCCAGCAGTCAACAGGACCAAGAGACCCAGTACTTC.

The gene calls are TRBV6-5 and TRBJ1-2; 9 bases fit TRBD1. The trim removed 4 bases at V and 4 bases at J, leaving 10 bases unmatched. The CDR3 length is 16 residues. The V gene's germline CDR1 is MNHEY and CDR2 SVGAGI. In DNA, the CDR3 is TGTGCCAGCAGTTTCTCTTCCAGGGGACAGGGCTATGGCTACACCTTC. It encodes CASSFSSRGQGYGYTF.

The chain employs TRBV15 and TRBJ2-7; TRBD2 aligns across 11 bases. The CDR3 runs 15 residues. V was pared by 2 bases and J by 3 bases, with 3 bases of the junction left unmatched. From germline, CDR1 is LNHNV and CDR2 YYDKDF (reference sequence). The CDR3 nucleotides read TGTGCCACCAGCAGAACGCTAGCGGGAGGCTACGAGCAGTACTTC. This sequence encodes CATSRTLAGGYEQYF.

This chain uses TRBV9 with TRBJ1-2, with 7 bases aligning to TRBD1. CDR3 length: 14 amino acids. V trimming: 3 bases; J trimming: 0 bases; junction bases outside the gene matches: 2. Germline V gives CDR1 SGDLS, CDR2 YYNGEE. This CDR3 is CASSGDSPNYGYTF. The CDR3, as DNA: TGTGCCAGCAGCGGGGACAGCCCTAACTATGGCTACACCTTC.

This chain uses TRBV20-1 with TRBJ2-5; D ambiguous. Per the germline V gene, CDR1 is DFQATT and CDR2 is SNEGSKA (reference sequence). V was cut by 6 bases and J by 3 bases, with 8 bases left in between. This CDR3 is built from 11 residues. The CDR3 loop is CSARSEETQYF. The CDR3 bases are TGCAGTGCCAGATCGGAAGAGACCCAGTACTTC.

V usage is TRBV5-1 and J usage is TRBJ1-1, with a tentative D call TRBD1 (5 bases). The germline V and J ends were trimmed by 3 bases and 3 bases, with 12 bases remaining between them. Looked up from germline, CDR1 is SGHRS and CDR2 is YFSETQ. This CDR3 region has 14 residues. CDR3 sequence: CASSSQVSHTEAFF. The DNA of the CDR3 is TGCGCCAGCAGCTCACAGGTCTCGCACACTGAAGCTTTCTTT.